This T cell receptor (beta chain) is drawn from a study of blood T cell repertoires in COVID-19. About the study: Some COVID-19 samples were acute and others convalescent; all came from the United States, Italy and Spain.

Method: immunoSEQ multiplex PCR; TCRdb's copy keeps in-frame clones and lacks some. The sample includes a few hundred thousand clones, about 90% seen only once; the top ten take approximately 7.8%. This CDR3 region has 12 residues. CDR1 and CDR2 from the germline V gene are MNHEY and SVGAGI. V lost 5 bases and J 3 bases, leaving 7 bases between the germline ends. This TCR was sampled from a woman in her fifties or sixties who had recovered from COVID-19. V is TRBV6-5 and J is TRBJ1-1; D gene uncertain. Sequenced input: peripheral blood. The CDR3 sequence is CASSQIYTEAFF. Written as DNA, the CDR3 is TGTGCCAGCAGTCAGATTTACACTGAAGCTTTCTTT.